This TCR beta chain was observed in a study of tumor-infiltrating lymphocytes in primary liver carcinoma. General observations from the study: Blood's top-250-clone fraction was significantly lower than that of tumors (p = 0.039). Bulk unsorted samples prevented comparison of CD4+ and CD8+ repertoires.

A constant-region primer served to make TCR beta cDNA from 500 to 550 ng total RNA. Amplification in three nested multiplex PCR rounds with slightly modified ARM-PCR gave rise to TCR beta libraries. TRBV1-TRBV30 forward primers paired with a C-beta reverse primer were used in the first two PCR rounds, which ran approximately 10 cycles each. TCRdb ran MiXCR on the multiplex PCR reads and lists one entry per CDR3 protein. The profile covers fewer than 350,000 distinct CDR3 sequences, with 65% appearing a single time and approximately 9.4% taken by the ten largest. The CDR3 runs to 13 residues. Between the trimmed V and J ends, which lost 6 bases and 4 bases, there was a span of 13 bases. Germline values: CDR1 MNHEY, CDR2 SVGAGI. Note on this clonotype: Its antigen is currently unknown. Possible read error: a much larger clone is one base away.

RNA isolated from unsorted whole blood supplied the blood RNA, with germline DNA also extracted. Before the surgical procedure, approximately 3.9 milliliters of peripheral blood were collected. The specimen sequenced was peripheral blood. The sequence was obtained from a man aged 40-55 years with primary liver carcinoma and hepatitis B virus infection. This chain uses TRBV6-5 with TRBJ2-7, with D tentatively TRBD2 (5 bases). Here the CDR3 reads CASSRPRLYEQYF. The CDR3 DNA is TGTGCCAGCAGCCGCCCGAGACTATACGAGCAGTACTTC.